These 16 T cell receptor beta chains were all obtained from the same sample, sequenced in a study of lymphopenia after photon versus proton radiotherapy. Libraries were prepared by immunoSEQ multiplex PCR; TCRdb keeps only in-frame clonotypes and omits some of them. The profile covers about 50,000 clones, with roughly 90% appearing a single time and approximately 18% taken by the ten largest. This material consisted of peripheral blood, taken from a patient treated with photon-based radiotherapy. Every receptor here comes from a woman aged 35 to 49 with cholangiocarcinoma.

V and J are TRBV29-1 and TRBJ2-1; D gene uncertain. This CDR3 is built from 10 residues. V was pared by 6 bases and J by 10 bases, with 10 bases between. CDR1 and CDR2 from the germline V gene are SQVTM and ANQGSEA. The chain's CDR3 is CSVGYEEQFF. The CDR3 coding sequence is TGCAGCGTCGGGTATGAAGAGCAGTTCTTC.

The V and J genes are TRBV13 and TRBJ2-1; 9 positions match TRBD1. Germline V gives CDR1 PRHDT, CDR2 FYEKMQ (reference sequence). CDR3 length: 12 residues. The junction had 4 bases not matched to a gene; V was cut back by 8 bases and J by 8 bases. CDR3 DNA sequence: TGTGCCAGCGGGACAGGGTTAGATGAGCAGTTCTTC. Its protein product is CASGTGLDEQFF.

The rearrangement joins TRBV10-1 to TRBJ2-3; 9 positions agree with TRBD1. V shed 10 bases, J shed 6 bases, and the junction held 11 bases outside the gene matches. Germline V lookup: CDR1 WNHNN, CDR2 SYGVQD (reference sequence). The CDR3 length is 14 residues. Here the CDR3 DNA reads TGCGCCACTTCGGACAGGGGTATGAGGGATACGCAGTATTTT. Translation: CATSDRGMRDTQYF.

V gene TRBV6-5 combines with J gene TRBJ2-7; the D is unclear. The V end lost 0 bases, the J end lost 6 bases, and 12 bases lay between the germline ends. Germline V gives CDR1 MNHEY, CDR2 SVGAGI. The length of the CDR3 is 14 residues. This chain's CDR3 is CASSYSFRAPEQYF. CDR3 in DNA: TGTGCCAGCAGTTACTCGTTTAGGGCTCCCGAGCAGTACTTC.

This clone came up a few times. The chain is built from TRBV15 and TRBJ2-3; TRBD1 matches at 8 bases. The CDR3 sequence is 15 residues long. The V gene end was trimmed by 3 bases and the J gene end by 3 bases; junction bases not matched to a gene: 5. The V gene's germline CDR1 is LNHNV and CDR2 YYDKDF (reference sequence). The CDR3 sequence is CATSRTGEKTDTQYF. In DNA form, the CDR3 reads TGTGCCACCAGCAGGACAGGGGAGAAAACAGATACGCAGTATTTT.

The V gene is TRBV19, the J gene TRBJ2-1; 11 bases fit TRBD2. V shed 4 bases, J shed 5 bases, and the junction held 13 bases outside the gene matches. The CDR3 has 18 amino acids. Germline V gene lookup returns CDR1 LNHDA and CDR2 SQIVND (reference sequence). CDR3 amino acids: CASSTLTTSGIIHNEQFF. As DNA, the CDR3 is TGTGCCAGTAGTACTCTAACGACTAGCGGGATTATACACAATGAGCAGTTCTTC.

J is TRBJ1-2 and V is TRBV18, with D tentatively TRBD1 (6 bases). Trimming took 6 bases from V and 4 from J, leaving 9 bases between them. The CDR3 runs to 12 residues. Germline CDR1 and CDR2: KGHSH and LQKENI. DNA of the CDR3: TGTGCCAGCTCGGCAGGGGTCTATGGCTACACCTTC. It specifies CASSAGVYGYTF.

By share, this clone ranks as medium-sized. The chain couples TRBV28 to TRBJ2-7, with D perhaps matching TRBD1 (5 bases). This CDR3 contains 15 residues. V was trimmed by 6 bases and J by 7 bases, leaving 22 bases between them. Germline V gives CDR1 MDHEN, CDR2 SYDVKM. CDR3 in amino acids: CASSPTRMTVREQYF. In nucleotides, the CDR3 is TGTGCCAGCAGCCCTACCCGAATGACAGTCAGAGAGCAGTACTTC.

The V and J genes are TRBV19 and TRBJ1-3; TRBD1 matches at 8 bases. Per the germline V gene, CDR1 is LNHDA and CDR2 is SQIVND (reference sequence). The V gene end was trimmed by 8 bases and the J gene end by 3 bases; junction bases not matched to a gene: 6. The CDR3 sequence is 14 residues long. The CDR3 here is CASSPGQVGNTIYF. The CDR3 coding sequence is TGTGCCAGTTCTCCGGGACAGGTTGGAAACACCATATATTTT. Full variable domain (remainder filled in from reference TRBV19 and TRBJ1-3): DGGITQSPKYLFRKEGQNVTLSCEQNLNHDAMYWYRQDPGQGLRLIYYSQIVNDFQKGDIAEGYSVSREKKESFPLTVTSAQKNPTAFYLCASSPGQVGNTIYFGEGSWLTVV.

The chain recombines TRBV7-9 with TRBJ1-2; unclear D gene. The germline CDR1 and CDR2 sequences are SEHNR and FQNEAQ (reference sequence). This CDR3 is built from 11 residues. Trimming removed 1 base from V and 9 bases from J, with 6 bases in between. The CDR3 nucleotides are TGTGCCAGCAGCTTAGGACTTAGCTACACCTTC. It is translated as CASSLGLSYTF.

In its sample, this clone was seen once. V and J are TRBV11-2 and TRBJ2-3; the D is unclear. Between the trimmed V and J ends, which lost 0 bases and 2 bases, there was a span of 15 bases. CDR3 length: 17 residues. CDR1 is SGHAT and CDR2 is FQNNGV in the germline V gene. The CDR3 DNA sequence: TGTGCCAGCAGCTTAGATCGTGGAGCCCTTCACACAGATACGCAGTATTTT. Amino acids: CASSLDRGALHTDTQYF.

The rearrangement uses TRBV11-2 and TRBJ1-2; D unclear. This CDR3 spans 13 amino acids. From germline, CDR1 is SGHAT and CDR2 FQNNGV. The V end was cut by 0 bases, the J end by 13 bases, with 15 bases between. The CDR3 coding sequence is TGTGCCAGCAGCTTAGATGAAAGGGAAGGTTCCACCTTC. Translating gives CASSLDEREGSTF.

The V and J genes are TRBV2 and TRBJ1-3; no reliable D call. The CDR3 extends over 11 amino acids. The V gene lost 8 bases and the J gene lost 0 bases, with 2 bases spanning the gap. CDR1 is SNHLY, CDR2 FYNNEI, per germline. The CDR3 is CASYSGNTIYF. Written as DNA, the CDR3 is TGTGCCAGCTACTCTGGAAACACCATATATTTT.

This chain joins TRBV5-1 and TRBJ1-2; D gene ambiguous. The CDR3 covers 13 residues. Germline CDR1 is SGHRS and CDR2 is YFSETQ. Deletions cut 0 bases from V and 11 bases from J, with 14 bases between. The CDR3 bases are TGCGCCAGCAGCTTGGGCTCCGATACGCGGTACACCTTC. Its translation is CASSLGSDTRYTF.

The chain combines TRBV30 with TRBJ1-4; TRBD1 is a possible D gene (6 bases). From germline, CDR1 is GTSNPN and CDR2 SVGIG (reference sequence). The CDR3 covers 13 residues. With 8 bases removed from V and 5 bases from J, the gap between germline ends came to 15 bases. For the CDR3, the DNA is TGTGCCGGTCTAGGGACACTCAATGAAAAACTGTTTTTT. This gives the protein CAGLGTLNEKLFF.

The chain uses TRBV9 and TRBJ1-1; D unclear. CDR3 length: 16 residues. The germline V and J ends were trimmed by 0 bases and 6 bases, with 18 bases remaining between them. The germline V gene encodes CDR1 SGDLS and CDR2 YYNGEE. CDR3 DNA sequence: TGTGCCAGCAGCGTAGTGACACCCCGCGGGATCGCTGAAGCTTTCTTT. This sequence encodes CASSVVTPRGIAEAFF.